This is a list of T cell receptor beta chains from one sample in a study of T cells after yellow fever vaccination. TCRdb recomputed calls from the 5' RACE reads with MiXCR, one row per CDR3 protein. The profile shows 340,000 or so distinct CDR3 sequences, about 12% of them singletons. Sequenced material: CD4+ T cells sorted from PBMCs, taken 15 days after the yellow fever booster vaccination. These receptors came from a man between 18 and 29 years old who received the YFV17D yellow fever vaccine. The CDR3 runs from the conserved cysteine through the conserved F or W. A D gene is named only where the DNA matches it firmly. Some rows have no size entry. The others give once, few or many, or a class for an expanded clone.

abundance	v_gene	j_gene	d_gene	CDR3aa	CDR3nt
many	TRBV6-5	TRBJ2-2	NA	CASRPRTGELFF	TGTGCCAGCAGGCCGAGGACCGGGGAGCTGTTTTTT
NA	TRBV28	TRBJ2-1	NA	CASRTGTWDEQFF	TGTGCCAGCAGAACAGGGACTTGGGATGAGCAGTTCTTC
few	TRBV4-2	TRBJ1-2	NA	CASSQKTGRYGYTF	TGTGCCAGCAGCCAAAAAACAGGCCGGTATGGCTACACCTTC
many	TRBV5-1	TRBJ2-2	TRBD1	CASSFTGQGPGELFF	TGCGCCAGCAGCTTTACGGGACAGGGGCCCGGGGAGCTGTTTTTT
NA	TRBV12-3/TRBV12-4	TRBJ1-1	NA	CASSLGQGLRAFF	TGTGCCAGCAGTTTAGGTCAGGGCCTGCGGGCTTTCTTT
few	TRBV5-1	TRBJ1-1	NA	CASSLDRPRGTEAFF	TGCGCCAGCAGCCTCGACAGACCCCGGGGCACTGAAGCTTTCTTT
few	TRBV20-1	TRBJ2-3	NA	CSASWVVDTQYF	TGCAGTGCTAGCTGGGTTGTAGATACGCAGTATTTT
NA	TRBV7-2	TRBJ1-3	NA	CASTIITGNTIYF	TGTGCCAGCACGATAATCACGGGAAACACCATATATTTT
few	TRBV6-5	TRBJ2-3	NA	CASSYSALAGGRTDTQYF	TGTGCCAGCAGTTACTCGGCCTTAGCCGGGGGGCGCACAGATACGCAGTATTTT
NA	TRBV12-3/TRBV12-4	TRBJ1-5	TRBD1	CASSLGTGSNKPQHF	TGTGCCAGCAGTTTAGGGACAGGCTCGAATAAGCCCCAGCATTTT
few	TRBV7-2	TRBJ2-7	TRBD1	CASSPRTGIEQYF	TGTGCCAGCAGCCCGCGGACAGGTATCGAGCAGTACTTC
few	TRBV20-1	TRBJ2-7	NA	CSARFQIEQYF	TGCAGTGCTAGGTTTCAGATCGAGCAGTACTTC
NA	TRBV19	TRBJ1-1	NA	CASPRWGFTEAFF	TGTGCCAGTCCCAGGTGGGGGTTCACTGAAGCTTTCTTT
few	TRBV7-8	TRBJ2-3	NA	CASSPLQTTQYF	TGTGCCAGCAGCCCCCTCCAGACTACGCAGTATTTT
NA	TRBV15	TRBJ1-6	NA	CATSRDWPAAEVSPLHF	TGTGCCACCAGCAGAGATTGGCCTGCCGCTGAGGTCTCACCCCTCCACTTT